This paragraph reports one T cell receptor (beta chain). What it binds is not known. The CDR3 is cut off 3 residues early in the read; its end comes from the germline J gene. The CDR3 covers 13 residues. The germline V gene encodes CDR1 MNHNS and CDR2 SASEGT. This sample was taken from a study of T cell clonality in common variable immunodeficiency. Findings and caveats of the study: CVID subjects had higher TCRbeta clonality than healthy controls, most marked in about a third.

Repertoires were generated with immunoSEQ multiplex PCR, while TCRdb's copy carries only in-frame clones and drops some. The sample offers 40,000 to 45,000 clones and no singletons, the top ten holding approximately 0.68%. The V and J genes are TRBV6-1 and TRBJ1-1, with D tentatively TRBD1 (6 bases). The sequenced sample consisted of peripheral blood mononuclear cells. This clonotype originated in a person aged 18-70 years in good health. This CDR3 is CASSDRDKRSAFF. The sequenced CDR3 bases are TGTGCCAGCAGTGACCGGGACAAGAGGTCA.